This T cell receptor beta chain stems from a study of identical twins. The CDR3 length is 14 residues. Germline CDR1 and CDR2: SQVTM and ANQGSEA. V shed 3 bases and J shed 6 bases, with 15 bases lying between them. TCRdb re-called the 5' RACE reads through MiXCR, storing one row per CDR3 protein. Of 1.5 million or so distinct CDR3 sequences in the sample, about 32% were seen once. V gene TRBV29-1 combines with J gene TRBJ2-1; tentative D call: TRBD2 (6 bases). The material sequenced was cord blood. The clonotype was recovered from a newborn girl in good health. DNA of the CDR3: TGCAGCGTTGATACTGGGTGGGGGGTCAATGAGCAGTTCTTC. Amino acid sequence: CSVDTGWGVNEQFF.